The text below deals with one T cell receptor beta chain. Its specificity is not known. One end of the junction fails to match germline, which may point to a read error. When the RNA was reverse transcribed, random hexamers were used with an input of about 0.45 to 1 ug. Using its own MiXCR run on the immunoSEQ multiplex PCR reads, TCRdb lists one record per CDR3 protein. The sample records tens of thousands of distinct CDR3 sequences, 93% being singletons. This entry belongs to a study of CD8 T cells in Susac syndrome. Study in general: When blood was collected, patients with Susac syndrome were therapy-naive, were taking corticosteroids, or were receiving intravenous immunoglobulin alone. Findings and limits, study-wide: CD4+ T cell repertoires in Susac syndrome exhibited no evidence of clonal expansion.

Germline CDR1 and CDR2: SSHAT and FNYEAQ (reference sequence). This CDR3 is 13 amino acids long. Sequencing of TCR beta, carried out with a high-throughput approach, was applied to CD8+ and CD4+ T cells from the blood. This rearrangement joins TRBV7-7 to TRBJ1-1; D ambiguous. Sequencing was carried out using CD4+ T cells from PBMCs. The origin of this receptor is a human donor with Susac syndrome. CDR3 loop: CASSFSQNTEAFF. CDR3 sequence (DNA): TGTGCTAGCAGCTTTTCCCAGAACACTGAAGCTTTCTTT. The entire variable domain, with the rest obtained from reference TRBV7-7 and TRBJ1-1, is as follows: GAGVSQSPRYKVTKRGQDVTLRCDPISSHATLYWYQQALGQGPEFLTYFNYEAQPDKSGLPSDRFSAERPEGSISTLTIQRTEQRDSAMYRCASSFSQNTEAFFGQGTRLTVV.